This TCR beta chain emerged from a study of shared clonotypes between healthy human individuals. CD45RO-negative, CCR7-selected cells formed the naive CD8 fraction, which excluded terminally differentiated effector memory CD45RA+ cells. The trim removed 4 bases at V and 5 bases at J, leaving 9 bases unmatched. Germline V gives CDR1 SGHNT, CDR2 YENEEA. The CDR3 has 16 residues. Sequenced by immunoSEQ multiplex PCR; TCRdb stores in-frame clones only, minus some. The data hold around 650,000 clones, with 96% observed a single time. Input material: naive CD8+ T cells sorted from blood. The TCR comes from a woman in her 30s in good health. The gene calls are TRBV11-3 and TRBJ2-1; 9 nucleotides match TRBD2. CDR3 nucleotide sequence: TGTGCCAGCAGCTCAGAGGGGACTAGCTTCGACAATGAGCAGTTCTTC. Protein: CASSSEGTSFDNEQFF.